This T cell receptor beta chain was found in a study of shared clonotypes between healthy human individuals. A word on this clone: Its antigen is unknown.

Each donor was a Caucasian adult residing in Nashville, Tennessee. CDR3 length: 16 amino acids. Trimming left V 0 bases short and J 0 bases short, with 8 bases between. CDR1 and CDR2 (germline): MNHEY, SVGAGI. In the authors' workflow: Junction-only sequences without quality scores came from ImmunoSEQ, so filtering differed. This table comes from immunoSEQ multiplex PCR, and its TCRdb copy is limited to in-frame clones, with some not included. The V and J calls and clone size are taken from that table; D and trimming were inferred from the DNA. The data show about 2 million clones, around 95% seen once. Study-wide results and caveats: Blood was the only sampled material, and tissue repertoires likely differ. Non-shared clonotypes displayed generation probabilities falling below those of clonotypes present in all four donors.

This TCR came from a man younger than 30 in good health. The rearrangement joins TRBV6-5 to TRBJ1-4; possibly TRBD1 for D (5 bases). The sample taken for sequencing was naive CD4+ T cells sorted from blood. Subset noted: CD45RA+ positively selected. The CDR3 DNA is TGTGCCAGCAGTTACTCGATGGGGGCAACTAATGAAAAACTGTTTTTT. Translating it yields CASSYSMGATNEKLFF.